The 25 T cell receptor beta chains reported below all come from one sample, sequenced in a study of monozygotic twins with inflammatory bowel disease. TCRdb reanalyzed the 5' RACE reads and collapses them to one entry per CDR3 protein, without DNA. The sample totals about 380,000 distinct CDR3 sequences. Sample: blood. These TCRs come from a human donor with ulcerative colitis or Crohn's disease, or a healthy co-twin of an affected twin (not recorded which).

The rearrangement uses TRBV20-1 and TRBJ2-7; TCRdb designates TRBD1, a call that cannot be tested without DNA. CDR3 length: 15 residues. In germline, CDR1 is DFQATT, CDR2 SNEGSKA (reference sequence). The CDR3 loop is CSSITGVGTSYEQYF.

V gene TRBV12-3 or TRBV12-4 combines with J gene TRBJ1-6. The CDR3 has 14 amino acids. The CDR3 is CASSFQTNNSPLHF.

V is TRBV24-1 and J is TRBJ2-5; TCRdb gives TRBD2 as the D gene, but with no DNA this cannot be confirmed. The CDR3 has 16 amino acids. Per germline, CDR1 KGHDR and CDR2 SFDVKD. The CDR3: CATSDLTGTSRETQYF.

V is TRBV5-4 and J is TRBJ1-6; TCRdb names TRBD1, which stays unverified in the absence of DNA. The V gene's germline CDR1 is SGHNT and CDR2 YYREEE (reference sequence). The CDR3 spans 15 residues. The CDR3 sequence is CASSLGQYDNSPLHF.

The chain carries TRBV12-3 or TRBV12-4 and TRBJ2-7; checking the TCRdb D call of TRBD2 is not possible without DNA. The CDR3 contains 16 residues. Here the CDR3 reads CASSLISRLAGYEQYF.

This chain joins TRBV11-2 and TRBJ2-1; TCRdb picks TRBD1, but there is no DNA to check that call. The CDR3 runs 15 residues. Germline assignment: CDR1 SGHAT and CDR2 FQNNGV. CDR3 in amino acids: CASSLGERARPEQFF. Together with reference TRBV11-2 and TRBJ2-1, the CDR3 gives the full variable domain: EAGVAQSPRYKIIEKRQSVAFWCNPISGHATLYWYQQILGQGPKLLIQFQNNGVVDDSQLPKDRFSAERLKGVDSTLKIQPAKLEDSAVYLCASSLGERARPEQFFGPGTRLTVL.

The chain carries TRBV4-3 and TRBJ1-1; TCRdb indicates TRBD1, and absent DNA this call remains unverified. The germline V gene has CDR1 LGHNA and CDR2 YSLEER. The CDR3 totals 15 residues. CDR3 region: CASSQFPTGATEAFF.

The chain combines TRBV9 with TRBJ2-2; TCRdb selects TRBD1, and the lack of DNA leaves this call unchecked. The CDR3 is made up of 17 amino acids. Germline lookup yields CDR1 SGDLS and CDR2 YYNGEE. CDR3: CASSVVGRLKNTGELFF.

This chain links TRBV7-3 with TRBJ2-1. Looked up from germline, CDR1 is SGHTA and CDR2 is FQGTGA. CDR3 length: 13 residues. This CDR3 reads CASSLGSVNEQFF.

The chain combines TRBV13 with TRBJ2-2; the TCRdb D gene call, TRBD2, has no DNA to confirm it. Germline V gene sequence: CDR1 PRHDT, CDR2 FYEKMQ (reference sequence). This CDR3 is built from 14 residues. Here the CDR3 reads CASSVGPLPGELFF.

The gene calls are TRBV27 and TRBJ2-3; checking the TCRdb D call of TRBD1 is not possible without DNA. This CDR3 is built from 14 residues. Germline V gene data show CDR1 as MNHEY and CDR2 as SMNVEV (reference sequence). The CDR3 reads CASSSGQGADTQYF.

This chain uses TRBV6-5 with TRBJ1-3; TCRdb indicates TRBD1, and absent DNA this call remains unverified. The CDR3 has 18 residues. Germline values: CDR1 MNHEY, CDR2 SVGAGI. The chain's CDR3 is CASSYSALRGSSGNTIYF.

V usage is TRBV7-2 and J usage is TRBJ1-1. Germline values: CDR1 SGHTA, CDR2 FQGNSA. The CDR3 totals 14 residues. CDR3 sequence: CASSLTILNTEAFF.

The gene calls are TRBV24-1 and TRBJ1-5. This CDR3 comprises 12 residues. Germline CDR1 and CDR2: KGHDR and SFDVKD. The CDR3 here is CATSGQNQPQHF.

This rearrangement joins TRBV12-3 or TRBV12-4 to TRBJ1-4; lacking DNA, the TRBD1 call made by TCRdb goes unchecked. This CDR3 comprises 14 residues. The CDR3 reads CASSLDRSNEKLFF.

The chain combines TRBV6-5 with TRBJ2-4. The length of the CDR3 is 17 residues. In germline, CDR1 is MNHEY, CDR2 SVGAGI. CDR3 sequence: CASSYSGRIFAKNIQYF.

The chain uses TRBV12-3 or TRBV12-4 and TRBJ2-2; lacking DNA, the TRBD2 call made by TCRdb goes unchecked. The CDR3 extends over 15 amino acids. CDR3 residues: CASTLRAGNTGELFF.

This chain uses TRBV29-1 with TRBJ2-5; the D call of TRBD1 rests on TCRdb alone, since no DNA is present to check it. This CDR3 contains 12 residues. Looked up from germline, CDR1 is SQVTM and CDR2 is ANQGSEA. This CDR3 reads CSPHRTDETQYF.

The V and J genes are TRBV6-1 and TRBJ1-2; the D call from TCRdb, TRBD1, cannot be confirmed without DNA. The CDR3 extends over 16 amino acids. Germline V gene lookup returns CDR1 MNHNS and CDR2 SASEGT. CDR3 amino acids: CASRRDRGPYNYGYTF.

CDR3: CASSLSNSIYNEQFF. The J gene is TRBJ2-1, the V gene TRBV5-5. The CDR3 spans 15 residues. Germline V lookup: CDR1 SGHKS, CDR2 YYEKEE (reference sequence).

The rearrangement links TRBV10-3 to TRBJ2-5; without DNA, the TCRdb call of TRBD1 cannot be checked. The CDR3 has 18 amino acids. The V gene's germline CDR1 is ENHRY and CDR2 SYGVKD. CDR3 protein: CAISWGLSGQALQETQYF.

CDR3 sequence reads: CACSLLEYVQFF. The rearrangement uses TRBV5-5 and TRBJ2-1. This CDR3 is 12 amino acids long. Per germline, CDR1 SGHKS and CDR2 YYEKEE (reference sequence).

The CDR3 sequence is CASSPRSGANYEQYF. The genes are TRBV7-8 and TRBJ2-7; the D call from TCRdb, TRBD1, cannot be confirmed without DNA. The length of the CDR3 is 15 residues. The germline gives CDR1 SGHVS, CDR2 FQNEAQ.

This chain joins TRBV6-1 and TRBJ2-1; TCRdb designates TRBD1, a call that cannot be tested without DNA. The germline gives CDR1 MNHNS, CDR2 SASEGT. The CDR3 spans 15 residues. The CDR3 sequence: CASSEGLTVLDEQFF.

This chain links TRBV11-2 with TRBJ2-2. The germline V gene encodes CDR1 SGHAT and CDR2 FQNNGV. This CDR3 region has 14 residues. The CDR3 here is CASSLVYGVGELFF.